The 21 T cell receptor beta chains reported below all come from one sample, sequenced in a study of blood T cell repertoires in COVID-19. The protocol was immunoSEQ multiplex PCR, while the TCRdb copy is restricted to in-frame clones and leaves out a portion. The sample contains over 350,000 clones, around nine tenths of which appear only once. The sample taken for sequencing was PBMCs or T cells enriched from blood (not recorded which). The source of these receptors is a woman between 18 and 29 years old with acute COVID-19.

The V gene is TRBV20-1, the J gene TRBJ2-1; 7 nucleotides match TRBD2. V lost 3 bases and J lost 8; bases outside the gene matches: 10. The CDR3 consists of 14 residues. The V gene's germline CDR1 is DFQATT and CDR2 SNEGSKA (reference sequence). The CDR3, as DNA: TGCAGTGCTAGTCTGGCGGGGGTTATGTATGAGCAGTTCTTC. Translating gives CSASLAGVMYEQFF.

V and J are TRBV15 and TRBJ1-2, with a tentative D call TRBD1 (5 bases). The CDR3 extends over 15 amino acids. V was shortened by 0 bases and J by 6 bases, with 14 bases between the two germline ends. CDR1 is LNHNV and CDR2 is YYDKDF in the germline V gene (reference sequence). CDR3 amino acids: CATSRDIGAANGYTF. The CDR3 DNA is TGTGCCACCAGCAGAGATATTGGGGCCGCGAATGGCTACACCTTC.

The chain uses TRBV10-3 and TRBJ1-5; perhaps TRBD1 as D (6 bases). The CDR3 runs 13 residues. CDR1 ENHRY and CDR2 SYGVKD come from the germline V gene. Trimming removed 6 bases from V and 5 bases from J, with 11 bases in between. The DNA for the CDR3 is TGTGCCATCAGCCACAGGGACGATCAGCCCCAGCATTTT. It codes for CAISHRDDQPQHF.

J is TRBJ2-1 and V is TRBV10-1; the D gene is possibly TRBD1 (5 bases). The CDR3 is 14 amino acids. V lost 2 bases to trimming and J lost 7 bases, with 12 bases between them. Germline loops: CDR1 WNHNN, CDR2 SYGVQD (reference sequence). Here the CDR3 reads CASSELRGYNEQFF. The CDR3, as DNA: TGCGCCAGCAGTGAGCTTAGGGGCTATAATGAGCAGTTCTTC.

In DNA form, the CDR3 reads TGCAGTGCATGGGGCGGAGAGACCCAGTACTTC. It encodes CSAWGGETQYF. V is TRBV20-1 and J is TRBJ2-5, with D perhaps matching TRBD1 (5 bases). The CDR3 runs 11 residues. Germline values: CDR1 DFQATT, CDR2 SNEGSKA (reference sequence). V lost 6 bases and J lost 4, with 9 bases in between.

This chain connects TRBV19 to TRBJ1-3, with D uncertain. The CDR3 has 16 amino acids. Trimming took 8 bases from V and 2 from J, leaving 19 bases between them. Germline assignment: CDR1 LNHDA and CDR2 SQIVND (reference sequence). CDR3 bases: TGTGCCAGTCTCCCAGGTCCACTGAAGACTGGAAACACCATATATTTT. Protein product: CASLPGPLKTGNTIYF.

The count of this clone is one. The V gene is TRBV27, the J gene TRBJ2-3; 8 bases line up with TRBD2. J lost 5 bases, V lost 2 bases, and 12 bases had no gene match. Germline assignment: CDR1 MNHEY and CDR2 SMNVEV (reference sequence). The CDR3 covers 17 residues. This chain's CDR3 is CASSLRFRGGFIDTQYF. The CDR3 DNA follows: TGTGCCAGCAGTTTACGTTTCCGGGGGGGCTTTATAGATACGCAGTATTTT.

The chain uses TRBV6-5 and TRBJ1-3; 7 nucleotides match TRBD1. The CDR3 contains 13 residues. Germline CDR1 is MNHEY and CDR2 is SVGAGI. V trimming: 8 bases; J trimming: 0 bases; junction bases outside the gene matches: 1. CDR3 loop: CASRQGSGNTIYF. The CDR3 nucleotides read TGTGCCAGCCGACAGGGCTCTGGAAACACCATATATTTT.

The V and J genes are TRBV5-5 and TRBJ2-6; 9 bases fit TRBD1. The CDR3 covers 15 residues. V was pared by 4 bases and J by 4 bases, with 3 bases of the junction left unmatched. Germline assignment: CDR1 SGHKS and CDR2 YYEKEE (reference sequence). The CDR3 is CASSIQGAGANVLTF. In DNA, the CDR3 is TGTGCCAGCAGCATACAGGGGGCCGGGGCCAACGTCCTGACTTTC. The whole variable domain, filled in from reference TRBV5-5 and TRBJ2-6, reads DAGVTQSPTHLIKTRGQQVTLRCSPISGHKSVSWYQQVLGQGPQFIFQYYEKEERGRGNFPDRFSARQFPNYSSELNVNALLLGDSALYLCASSIQGAGANVLTFGAGSRLTVL.

V gene TRBV9 combines with J gene TRBJ1-1, with D tentatively TRBD1 (6 bases). Germline V gene sequence: CDR1 SGDLS, CDR2 YYNGEE. Trimming removed 0 bases at V and 1 base at J, with 13 bases between. The CDR3 runs 16 residues. DNA of the CDR3: TGTGCCAGCAGCGTAGGGCTTCGGGACAAGAACACTGAAGCTTTCTTT. Its protein product is CASSVGLRDKNTEAFF.

J is TRBJ1-5 and V is TRBV7-8; 7 positions match TRBD1. The CDR3 extends over 18 amino acids. Germline lookup yields CDR1 SGHVS and CDR2 FQNEAQ. The V segment lost 1 base and the J segment 4 bases; nucleotides outside the gene matches: 13. The CDR3 nucleotides read TGTGCCAGCAGCTTAGACAGAAGAAGACAGGGCGTTAATCAGCCCCAGCATTTT. This codes for CASSLDRRRQGVNQPQHF.

The V call is TRBV20-1, the J call TRBJ2-7; the D is unclear. V lost 3 bases to trimming and J lost 3 bases, with 12 bases between them. CDR3 size: 13 residues. Germline values: CDR1 DFQATT, CDR2 SNEGSKA (reference sequence). CDR3 loop: CSASRATGYEQYF. In nucleotides, the CDR3 is TGCAGTGCTAGTCGAGCTACGGGCTACGAGCAGTACTTC.

This clone was seen once. The J gene is TRBJ2-1, the V gene TRBV5-6, with 12 bases identical to TRBD2. The germline V gene encodes CDR1 SGHDT and CDR2 YYEEEE. The J segment lost 5 bases and the V segment lost 4 bases, leaving 7 bases of the junction unmatched. CDR3 length equals 16 residues. The CDR3 coding sequence is TGTGCCAGCAGCCTCCCTAGCGGGGGGGCCCACAATGAGCAGTTCTTC. It specifies CASSLPSGGAHNEQFF.

This chain uses TRBV11-2 with TRBJ2-7; 14 bases align to TRBD2. Trimming at V came to 5 bases and at J to 2 bases, leaving 5 bases not matched to a gene. Germline V gene data show CDR1 as SGHAT and CDR2 as FQNNGV. The CDR3 totals 16 residues. The CDR3 nucleotides are TGTGCCAGCAGCCCACAGGGACTAGCGGGAGCCTACGAGCAGTACTTC. It encodes CASSPQGLAGAYEQYF.

The V gene is TRBV30, the J gene TRBJ1-4, with 9 bases identical to TRBD1. V shed 5 bases and J 8 bases; nucleotides not matched to a gene: 6. This CDR3 comprises 13 residues. From germline, CDR1 is GTSNPN and CDR2 SVGIG (reference sequence). In nucleotides, the CDR3 is TGTGCCTGGGGGACAGGGACGTGGGAAAAACTGTTTTTT. Encoded protein: CAWGTGTWEKLFF. The full variable domain, completed using reference TRBV30 and TRBJ1-4, is SQTIHQWPATLVQPVGSPLSLECTVEGTSNPNLYWYRQAAGRGLQLLFYSVGIGQISSEVPQNLSASRPQDRQFILSSKKLLLSDSGFYLCAWGTGTWEKLFFGSGTQLSVL.

This chain links TRBV3-1 (or the pseudogene TRBV3-2) with TRBJ1-1, with D possibly being TRBD1 (5 bases). CDR3 size: 14 residues. V lost 6 bases to trimming and J lost 1 base, with 12 bases between them. Germline-derived CDR1 and CDR2 are LGHDT and YNNKEL (reference sequence). The CDR3 DNA is TGTGCCAGCAGGGCCTACGACAGGAACACTGAAGCTTTCTTT. Translation: CASRAYDRNTEAFF.

This clone was seen just once. The rearrangement uses TRBV28 and TRBJ1-2; 7 bases agree with TRBD1. There are 14 residues in the CDR3. V shed 6 bases and J 2 bases; nucleotides not matched to a gene: 6. From germline, CDR1 is MDHEN and CDR2 SYDVKM. CDR3: CASSPDRVNYGYTF. The DNA of the CDR3 is TGTGCCAGCAGCCCAGACAGGGTAAACTATGGCTACACCTTC.

V and J are TRBV10-3 and TRBJ2-3, with D possibly being TRBD1 (6 bases). The CDR3 runs to 13 residues. Per germline, CDR1 ENHRY and CDR2 SYGVKD. Trimming shortened V by 11 bases and J by 4 bases, and 16 bases separated the two germline ends. CDR3 region: CAVRETGPDTQYF. The DNA for the CDR3 is TGTGCCGTTAGAGAGACAGGCCCAGATACGCAGTATTTT.

J is TRBJ2-7 and V is TRBV28, with D tentatively TRBD1 (5 bases). This CDR3 is built from 13 residues. CDR1 and CDR2 (germline): MDHEN, SYDVKM. Between the trimmed V and J ends, which lost 3 bases and 3 bases, there was a span of 9 bases. The chain's CDR3 is CASSFDSLYEQYF. The CDR3 DNA follows: TGTGCCAGCAGTTTCGACAGCCTCTACGAGCAGTACTTC.

This chain uses TRBV19 with TRBJ2-2, with D possibly TRBD1 on 7 matching bases. Germline V gene sequence: CDR1 LNHDA, CDR2 SQIVND (reference sequence). CDR3 size: 15 residues. V was cut by 7 bases and J by 3 bases, with 15 bases left in between. DNA of the CDR3: TGTGCCAGTACCCGACAGGGACTCTACACCGGGGAGCTGTTTTTT. Amino acid sequence: CASTRQGLYTGELFF.

This rearrangement joins TRBV5-5 to TRBJ2-2, with 8 bases matching TRBD1. Germline V gene lookup returns CDR1 SGHKS and CDR2 YYEKEE (reference sequence). The junction had 6 bases not matched to a gene; V was cut back by 2 bases and J by 9 bases. The CDR3 is 14 amino acids. CDR3 bases: TGTGCCAGCAGCTTTGATCAGGGGGCGAGGGAGCTGTTTTTT. Translation: CASSFDQGARELFF.